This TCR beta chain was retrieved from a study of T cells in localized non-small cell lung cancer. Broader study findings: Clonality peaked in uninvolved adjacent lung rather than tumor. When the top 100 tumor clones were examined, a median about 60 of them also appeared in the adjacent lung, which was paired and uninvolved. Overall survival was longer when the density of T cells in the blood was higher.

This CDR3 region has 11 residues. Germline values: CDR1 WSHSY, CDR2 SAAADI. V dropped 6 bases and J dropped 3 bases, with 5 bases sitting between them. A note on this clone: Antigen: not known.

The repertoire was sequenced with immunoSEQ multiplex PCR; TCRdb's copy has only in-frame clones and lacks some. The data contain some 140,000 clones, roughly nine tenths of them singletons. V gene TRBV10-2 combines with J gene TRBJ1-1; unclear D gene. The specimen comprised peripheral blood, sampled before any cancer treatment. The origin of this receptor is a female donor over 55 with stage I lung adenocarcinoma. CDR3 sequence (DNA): TGCGCCAGCAGGCGGGACACTGAAGCTTTCTTT. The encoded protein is CASRRDTEAFF.